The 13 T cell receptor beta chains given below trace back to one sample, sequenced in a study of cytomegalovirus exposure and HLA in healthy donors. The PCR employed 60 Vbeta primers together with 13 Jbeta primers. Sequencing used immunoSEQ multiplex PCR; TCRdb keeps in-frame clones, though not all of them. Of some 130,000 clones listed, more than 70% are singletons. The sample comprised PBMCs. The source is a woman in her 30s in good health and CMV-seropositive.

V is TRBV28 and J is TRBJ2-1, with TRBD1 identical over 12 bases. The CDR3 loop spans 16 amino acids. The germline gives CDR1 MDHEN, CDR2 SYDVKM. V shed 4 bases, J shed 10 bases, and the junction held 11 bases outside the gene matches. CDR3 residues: CASSWGGTGGFGEQFF. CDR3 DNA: TGTGCCAGCAGTTGGGGCGGGACAGGGGGCTTCGGGGAGCAGTTCTTC. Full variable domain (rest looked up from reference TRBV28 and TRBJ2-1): DVKVTQSSRYLVKRTGEKVFLECVQDMDHENMFWYRQDPGLGLRLIYFSYDVKMKEKGDIPEGYSVSREKKERFSLILESASTNQTSMYLCASSWGGTGGFGEQFFGPGTRLTVL.

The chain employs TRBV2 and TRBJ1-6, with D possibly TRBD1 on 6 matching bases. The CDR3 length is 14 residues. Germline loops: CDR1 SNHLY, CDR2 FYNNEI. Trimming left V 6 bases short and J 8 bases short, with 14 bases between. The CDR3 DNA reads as TGTGCCAGCAGGCACGCGGACAGTTATTCACCCCTCCACTTT. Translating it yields CASRHADSYSPLHF. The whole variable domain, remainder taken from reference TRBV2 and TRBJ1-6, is EPEVTQTPSHQVTQMGQEVILRCVPISNHLYFYWYRQILGQKVEFLVSFYNNEISEKSEIFDDQFSVERPDGSNFTLKIRSTKLEDSAMYFCASRHADSYSPLHFGNGTRLTVT.

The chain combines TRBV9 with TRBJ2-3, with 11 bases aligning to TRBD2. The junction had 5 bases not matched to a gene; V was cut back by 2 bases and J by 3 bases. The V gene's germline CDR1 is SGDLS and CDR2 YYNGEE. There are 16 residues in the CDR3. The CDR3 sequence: CASSVTTSGMTDTQYF. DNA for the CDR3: TGTGCCAGCAGCGTTACGACTAGCGGGATGACAGATACGCAGTATTTT.

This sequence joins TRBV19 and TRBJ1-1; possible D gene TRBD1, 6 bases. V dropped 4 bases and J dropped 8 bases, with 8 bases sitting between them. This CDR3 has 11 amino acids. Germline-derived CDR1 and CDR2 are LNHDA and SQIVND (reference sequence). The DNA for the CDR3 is TGTGCCAGTAGTACCGGACAGGAAGCTTTCTTT. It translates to CASSTGQEAFF.

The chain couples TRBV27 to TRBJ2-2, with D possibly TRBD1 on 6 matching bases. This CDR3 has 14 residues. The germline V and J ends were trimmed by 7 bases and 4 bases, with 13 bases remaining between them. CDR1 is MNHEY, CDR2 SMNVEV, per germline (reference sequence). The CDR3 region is CASTPIGGTGELFF. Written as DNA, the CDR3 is TGTGCCAGCACCCCCATAGGGGGCACCGGGGAGCTGTTTTTT.

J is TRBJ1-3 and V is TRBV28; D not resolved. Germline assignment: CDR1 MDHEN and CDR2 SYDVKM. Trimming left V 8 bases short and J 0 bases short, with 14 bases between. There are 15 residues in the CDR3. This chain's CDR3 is CASSPWRSSGNTIYF. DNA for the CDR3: TGTGCCAGCTCCCCCTGGCGGAGCTCTGGAAACACCATATATTTT.

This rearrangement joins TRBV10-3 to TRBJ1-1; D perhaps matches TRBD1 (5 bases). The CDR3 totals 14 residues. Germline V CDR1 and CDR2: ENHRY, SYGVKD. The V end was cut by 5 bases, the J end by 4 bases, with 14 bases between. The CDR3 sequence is CAISQDKSLTEAFF. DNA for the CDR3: TGTGCCATCAGTCAGGACAAGTCCCTCACTGAAGCTTTCTTT.

The CDR3 DNA follows: TGTGCCAGTAGTATCGGGACACTCTACAATGAGCAGTTCTTC. This sequence encodes CASSIGTLYNEQFF. V is TRBV19 and J is TRBJ2-1; maybe TRBD1 (6 bases). The V gene's germline CDR1 is LNHDA and CDR2 SQIVND (reference sequence). The CDR3 runs to 14 residues. V was clipped by 3 bases and J by 3 bases, with 9 bases between them. Together with reference TRBV19 and TRBJ2-1, the CDR3 gives the full variable domain: DGGITQSPKYLFRKEGQNVTLSCEQNLNHDAMYWYRQDPGQGLRLIYYSQIVNDFQKGDIAEGYSVSREKKESFPLTVTSAQKNPTAFYLCASSIGTLYNEQFFGPGTRLTVL.

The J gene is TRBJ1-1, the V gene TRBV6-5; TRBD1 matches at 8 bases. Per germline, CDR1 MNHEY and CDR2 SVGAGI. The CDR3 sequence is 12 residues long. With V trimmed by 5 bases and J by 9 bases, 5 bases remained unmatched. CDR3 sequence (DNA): TGTGCCAGCAGTACCGGACAGGGCCAAGCTTTCTTT. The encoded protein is CASSTGQGQAFF.

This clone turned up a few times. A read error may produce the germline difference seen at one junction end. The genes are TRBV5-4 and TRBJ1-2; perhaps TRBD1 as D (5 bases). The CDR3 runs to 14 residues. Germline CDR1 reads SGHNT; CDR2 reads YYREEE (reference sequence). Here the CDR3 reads CASSLQGGNCGYTF. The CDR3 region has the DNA TGTGCCAGCAGCTTGCAGGGAGGAAACTGTGGCTACACCTTC.

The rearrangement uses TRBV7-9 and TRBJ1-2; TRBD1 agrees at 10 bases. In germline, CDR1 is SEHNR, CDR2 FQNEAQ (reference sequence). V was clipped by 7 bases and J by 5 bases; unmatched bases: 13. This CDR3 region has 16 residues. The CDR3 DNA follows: TGTGCCAGCACCCCCCCATTAGACAGGGGGCGGTATGGCTACACCTTC. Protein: CASTPPLDRGRYGYTF.

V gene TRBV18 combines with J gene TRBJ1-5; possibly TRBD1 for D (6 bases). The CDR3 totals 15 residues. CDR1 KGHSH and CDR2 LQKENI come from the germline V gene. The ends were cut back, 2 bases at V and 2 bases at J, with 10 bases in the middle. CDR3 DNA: TGTGCCAGCTCACCATTCCCAGGGGGCAATCAGCCCCAGCATTTT. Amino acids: CASSPFPGGNQPQHF.

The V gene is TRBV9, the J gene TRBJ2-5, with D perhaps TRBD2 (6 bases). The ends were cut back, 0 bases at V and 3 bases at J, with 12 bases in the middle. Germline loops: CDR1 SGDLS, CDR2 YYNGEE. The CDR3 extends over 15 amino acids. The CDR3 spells CASSVVATREETQYF. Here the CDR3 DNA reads TGTGCCAGCAGCGTAGTCGCGACTAGGGAAGAGACCCAGTACTTC.